The clone carrying this T cell receptor (beta chain) is classed as medium-sized. What it recognizes is unknown. Rearranged V-D-J TRB sequences were amplified with a mixed TRB-A/B primer pool. TCRdb used MiXCR to reprocess the multiplex PCR reads, holding one entry per CDR3 protein. The sample includes roughly 4,200 distinct CDR3 sequences, approximately 26% of them seen just once. This entry comes from a study of T cell repertoires in aging, cancer and after chemotherapy. Turning to the study itself: Pre- and post-chemotherapy samples were paired from chronic lymphocytic leukemia patients treated with fludarabine- or bendamustine-based regimens. The whole study produced a dataset of some 9 million TCR reads.

Whole-study results and caveats: Loss of evenness, beyond lost richness, contributed to age-related TCR diversity decline in cancer patients. Across the chemotherapy interval, each cancer cohort showed higher median generation probability, suggesting thymic rebound.

Peripheral blood genomic DNA, not sorted cells or RNA, was the template. The sample taken for sequencing was blood. This TCR was recovered from a human donor with a blood cancer.

CDR3 bases: TGTGCCACCAGTGATAGGGGCGGGACCCAGTACTTC. This codes for CATSDRGGTQYF. The chain links TRBV24-1 to TRBJ2-5, with D possibly TRBD1 on 5 matching bases. This CDR3 spans 12 amino acids. Trimming stripped 3 bases from V and 7 bases from J, with 8 bases between. Looked up from germline, CDR1 is KGHDR and CDR2 is SFDVKD.